The T cell receptor beta chain under discussion was sequenced for a study of T cell repertoires in cytomegalovirus infection. Looking at the study overall: Recently described HLA-C-restricted plus well-studied HLA-B-restricted CMV epitopes were used. Both CMV infection and a matching HLA type were indicated by public TCR beta signatures.

CDR3 length: 14 residues. Germline values: CDR1 SGHVS, CDR2 FNYEAQ. V lost 7 bases to trimming and J lost 1 base, with 14 bases between them. Points from the study as a whole: What dominated the ex vivo response were HLA-C-restricted CMV-specific TCR beta clonotypes. Summed frequency of public TCR beta families distinguished CMV carriers with the relevant HLA.

In this sample, this clonotype turned up a few times. Antigen specificity is unknown. TCRdb reprocessed the reads via MiXCR and lists one record per CDR3 protein. The sample yields around 800,000 distinct CDR3 sequences, 30% to 35% seen once. Sequencing was performed on cultured CD8+ T cells from PBMCs, taken from culture after CMV antigen stimulation. This receptor was taken from a human donor in good health (CMV status not recorded). Some clones in this sample may be carry-over from other donors' samples. The chain joins TRBV7-6 to TRBJ2-7; D is tentatively TRBD1 or TRBD2 (6 bases each). The DNA for the CDR3 is TGTGCCAGCATCCCCGGGGGCAGTTCCTACGAGCAGTACTTC. Amino acid sequence: CASIPGGSSYEQYF.